The rows below give T cell receptor beta chains drawn from one sample of a study of cytomegalovirus exposure and HLA in healthy donors. The method was immunoSEQ multiplex PCR; TCRdb's version includes in-frame clones alone and lacks a portion of them. This sample has about 150,000 clones; roughly 10% occur once, and the top ten carry 1.5% to 2%. Input material: PBMCs. These TCRs come from a male donor in good health and CMV-seronegative. Each CDR3 is given with its conserved first and last residue. The order of the fields is V gene, clone size, J gene, D gene, CDR3 protein, CDR3 DNA. The D gene is left open where the match is weak. A clone size is listed for some rows: how often the clone was seen (once, few, many), or a class if it is expanded.

>TRBV9|few|TRBJ1-2|.
CASSVGQTNYGYTF
TGTGCCAGCAGCGTAGGACAGACTAACTATGGCTACACCTTC
>TRBV2|.|TRBJ2-5|TRBD1
CASSWTGGYQETQYF
TGTGCCAGCAGTTGGACAGGCGGGTACCAAGAGACCCAGTACTTC
>TRBV7-2|few|TRBJ1-4|TRBD1
CASSLGGQGTNEKLFF
TGTGCCAGCAGCTTAGGGGGACAGGGGACTAATGAAAAACTGTTTTTT
>TRBV5-1|few|TRBJ1-2|TRBD1
CASSVDRGGGYTF
TGCGCCAGCAGCGTAGACAGGGGTGGTGGCTACACCTTC
>TRBV7-2|few|TRBJ1-2|TRBD1
CASSPRQGSPYGYTF
TGTGCCAGCAGCCCGCGACAGGGCAGCCCCTATGGCTACACCTTC
>TRBV27|few|TRBJ1-2|.
CASTNRVGYGYTF
TGTGCCAGCACCAATCGGGTAGGCTATGGCTACACCTTC
>TRBV4-1|few|TRBJ2-1|TRBD1
CASRGTGVNEQFF
TGCGCCAGCAGAGGGACAGGGGTCAATGAGCAGTTCTTC
>TRBV6-5|.|TRBJ1-2|TRBD1
CASSLTGVGGYTF
TGTGCCAGCAGTTTGACAGGGGTAGGGGGCTACACCTTC
>TRBV4-2|.|TRBJ2-3|.
CASSPEFPDGYTQYF
TGTGCCAGCAGCCCTGAATTTCCCGACGGGTATACGCAGTATTTT
>TRBV9|.|TRBJ1-1|.
CASSVGGWNTEAFF
TGTGCCAGCAGCGTAGGGGGCTGGAACACTGAAGCTTTCTTT
>TRBV28|.|TRBJ2-7|.
CASSFAYEQYF
TGTGCCAGCAGTTTCGCCTACGAGCAGTACTTC
>TRBV29-1|few|TRBJ1-1|TRBD1
CSVGQGGTEAFF
TGCAGCGTGGGACAGGGGGGGACTGAAGCTTTCTTT
>TRBV5-4|.|TRBJ1-2|TRBD1
CASSLVLGQGAGGYTF
TGTGCCAGCAGCTTGGTGCTGGGACAGGGGGCGGGAGGCTACACCTTC
>TRBV4-3|few|TRBJ2-7|.
CASSQDRGPPYEQYF
TGCGCCAGCAGCCAAGACAGGGGCCCCCCCTACGAGCAGTACTTC
>TRBV5-1|few|TRBJ2-3|TRBD1
CASSNARDRHTDTQYF
TGCGCCAGCAGCAATGCCCGGGACAGGCACACAGATACGCAGTATTTT
>TRBV5-1|few|TRBJ2-1|.
CASSLIPGNEQFF
TGCGCCAGCAGCTTGATCCCAGGGAATGAGCAGTTCTTC